This T cell receptor beta chain was sequenced during a study of CXCR3-negative and CXCR3-positive naive CD8 T cells. In regard to this clonotype: What it binds is not known.

CDR1 is ENHRY, CDR2 SYGVKD, per germline. The CDR3 spans 13 residues. 5' RACE that incorporated UMI labels was used to prepare the TRB cDNA libraries. One entry per CDR3 protein, without DNA, is what TCRdb gives after re-calling the 5' RACE reads. This table holds fewer than 80,000 distinct CDR3 sequences. Study-wide results and limits: Whereas both naive subsets had comparably high diversity, memory CD8+ cells had much lower diversity.

This TCR was recovered from a human donor in good health. Some clones in this sample may be carry-over from other donors' samples. This sequence joins TRBV10-3 and TRBJ2-1. Sequencing was done on a sample of naive CXCR3- CD8+ T cells from blood. Subset meaning: CD45RO-CCR7+CD27+CD95- naive CD8+ T cells lacking CXCR3 (TNR3-). The CDR3 spells CAIMVGTYNEQFF.